This TCR beta chain was recovered during a study of blood T cells in healthy people across ages (dated by TCRdb to the mid-2010s). Regarding the complete study: Template switching captured roughly one uniquely barcoded TCR beta cDNA molecule per two T cells in model experiments. Donors were grouped into four age groups: young (average roughly 17 years), middle-aged (roughly 38), aged (about 59) and long-lived (around 80). Two additional independent replicas of 1 million unique cDNA reads from the same blood draw were analyzed for two donors (one aged 18 to 30 and one aged 80 or older). Age-related changes in TCR beta repertoire diversity were measured in the study by deep sequencing normalized with unique cDNA molecular identifiers.

Systemically healthy Caucasian individuals from Russia, over 30 in total and aged about 6 to 100 years, were included as donors. Each donor gave approximately 9.3 milliliters of peripheral blood, collected into EDTA-treated Vacutainer tubes. Ficoll-Paque density-gradient centrifugation was used to isolate PBMCs, with at least 6.5 million per sample. Trizol reagent was used to extract total RNA from the PBMCs, yielding at least 5.5 micrograms per sample. For every donor, an aliquot of PBMCs went through flow cytometry to measure the percentages of naive CD45RAhigh/CD27high T cells. Details on this clonotype: This receptor's antigen is unknown. No quality values exist for individual bases; no much larger clone is one base distant.

CDR1 and CDR2 are read off the germline V gene as MDHEN and SYDVKM. Trimming leaves V shorter by 7 bases and J shorter by 2 bases, with the junction holding 4 bases beyond the gene matches. From cysteine to phenylalanine, the CDR3 is 14 amino acids long. The kept DNA is CDR3 alone, 42 bases in frame from the first base. Library preparation used 5' RACE. The instrument was an Illumina HiSeq 2500. The second PCR ran for roughly 7 to 11 cycles and used a J-beta primer mix along with a sample-barcoded 5' primer. Each TCR beta cDNA molecule received a unique molecular identifier from a template-switch 5' adaptor carrying 12 random nucleotides. Each sample yielded at least 3 million CDR3-containing paired-end reads. All of the RNA was converted into first-strand cDNA using the Mint cDNA synthesis kit, with a TRBC-specific oligonucleotide serving as the primer. Following uracil-DNA glycosylase treatment, all cDNA underwent a first 18-cycle PCR with the universal primers M1SS and BC2_uni_R. Processing in the source paper ran as follows. Normalization of each sample was performed by random selection of 1 million high-quality reads, each carrying a distinct molecular identifier. Instead of being binned into consensus sequences, reads with shared molecular identifiers were discarded. MiTCR, set to a Q25 quality threshold and the strictest error-elimination algorithm, was used for CDR3 identification, clonotype clustering and error correction. A nonparametric unseen species model with Euler transformation was used to estimate lower-bound total TCR beta diversity. The public reads were reanalyzed by TCRdb: fastp trimming at Q25, MiXCR alignment, in-frame beta chains only. Each record represents a unique CDR3 protein, reported with the most common genes and DNA among its rows. These V and J calls rely on TCRdb rather than the paper's analysis. This sample has more than 900,000 distinct CDR3 sequences in its table, and about 29% of those were observed once. 10% of the sample comes from the top ten.

What the work shows at the level of the full study, not this receptor alone: Observed TCR beta diversity correlated strongly with the percentage of naive T cells measured by flow cytometry. The CMV infection status of donors was not known, potentially confounding age-related changes in expanded clonotypes. Bulk unsorted PBMC profiling prevented conclusive comparison of naive and antigen-experienced compartments. Estimates of total diversity from one million sequenced T cells were regarded as lower bounds and underestimates. As age increased, observed TCR beta diversity per million T cells dropped in a roughly linear way, and a significant reduction was already evident by age 40. Compared with the aged group, more naive CD4+ T cells, fewer expanded clones and increased TCR diversity were shown by the long-lived group, suggesting age selection.

The data also belong to a second study, concerning T cells of mothers and their children. Drawing on the second study: The donors were nine systemically healthy Caucasian individuals, made up of three mothers and their six children. cDNA synthesis consumed the entire amount of extracted RNA, loaded at 1.5 ug RNA in each 15 ul reaction. Sample barcodes and 2-4 random nucleotides were added via the M1S primer in the second PCR. Over 8 million TCR beta CDR3 reads came from each mother, compared with some 3 million reads from each child. Thymic selection similarly shapes TCR recombination output in related and unrelated pairs, with minor effect from inherited differences. Normalized repertoire overlap was always found to be slightly, but never significantly, higher in related mother-child pairs than in unrelated mother-child pairs. No persistent microchimeric T cell clones were found, with a detection sensitivity of approximately 100 clones per million clonotypes. Deep NGS was used in the study to compare the TCR beta repertoires of mothers and children and to look for features that separate related mother-child pairs from unrelated individuals. On average, the children were approximately 12 +/- 4 years old, while the mothers were about 40 +/- 4 years old. After adapters were ligated using NEBNext reagents, the libraries underwent 100+100 nt paired-end sequencing on an Illumina HiSeq 2000. To avoid cross-contamination, the mother libraries and the child libraries were prepared a month apart and sequenced in separate runs. Each donor had between about 450,000 and 2,100,000 distinct TCR beta clonotypes identified. Naive TCR beta clonotypes were estimated from low-frequency clonotypes matched to each donor's FACS-determined naive share, without sorting.

This TCR was recovered from a woman between 35 and 50 years old in good health. The sequenced sample consisted of blood. The chain links TRBV28 with TRBJ1-5, with 8 bases in between that match TRBD1. The nucleotide sequence reads TGTGCCAGCATCGTACAGGGGGGCAATCAGCCCCAGCATTTT. This encodes CASIVQGGNQPQHF.